Below are 2 T cell receptor beta chains sequenced from a single sample in a study of T cells in Graves' hyperthyroidism and ophthalmopathy. The investigators amplified TCR beta CDR3 regions from RNA transcripts. The TCR CDR3 first-round RT-PCR relied on the HTBI primer set. A single record per CDR3 protein comes from TCRdb applying MiXCR to the multiplex PCR reads. The profile covers 150,000 or so distinct CDR3 sequences, with less than 25% appearing a single time and 65% to 80% taken by the ten largest. The material sequenced was blood. The receptors shown here come from a woman aged 45-59 years with Graves' hyperthyroidism that later progressed to Graves' ophthalmopathy.

At least ten counts were recorded for this clonotype. V gene TRBV2 combines with J gene TRBJ2-5, with 8 positions matching TRBD1. Germline CDR1 and CDR2: SNHLY and FYNNEI. With V trimmed by 11 bases and J by 4 bases, 9 bases remained unmatched. The CDR3 has 13 residues. The CDR3 bases are TGTGCCGGGAAAGGGACAGGTATAGAGACCCAGTACTTC. Encoded protein: CAGKGTGIETQYF.

This chain joins TRBV2 and TRBJ1-6; the D gene is possibly TRBD1 (5 bases). Germline CDR1 reads SNHLY; CDR2 reads FYNNEI. CDR3 length equals 14 residues. The germline V and J ends were trimmed by 1 base and 7 bases, with 8 bases remaining between them. CDR3: CASSEGQGNSPLHF. CDR3 DNA: TGTGCCAGCAGTGAAGGGCAGGGAAATTCACCCCTCCACTTT.